The clone carrying this T cell receptor beta chain was seen many times. Its antigen is not known. Researchers reported that TCR beta cDNA libraries carried unique molecular identifiers. TCRdb redid the calling of the PCR reads with MiXCR, one entry per CDR3 protein. The data show just over 250,000 distinct CDR3 sequences, about 38% seen once. Germline assignment: CDR1 DFQATT and CDR2 SNEGSKA (reference sequence). This CDR3 has 15 amino acids. Trimming took 6 bases from V and 5 from J; bases not matched to a gene: 13. These data come from a study of post-analysis software for immune sequencing data. Study-wide results and limits: Samples made in the same batch grouped tightly together by F measure. Among 5 or 6 TRBV segments more frequent in patients than controls were TRBV5-6, TRBV5-1 and TRBV20-1.

What was sequenced was blood. The clonotype was recovered from a girl aged 10 to 17 with multiple sclerosis. This chain connects TRBV20-1 to TRBJ2-1; TRBD2 aligns across 7 bases. The CDR3 nucleotides are TGCAGTGCAGGGGTGGGGGGGAACTACGACAATGAGCAGTTCTTC. Its translation: CSAGVGGNYDNEQFF.